A selection of T cell receptor beta chains follows, all from one sample in a study of T cell repertoires in cytomegalovirus infection. In TCRdb, the reads were re-called with MiXCR into one record per CDR3 protein. The table shows 300,000 to 400,000 distinct CDR3 sequences, with roughly 28% occurring only once. No antigen has been identified for these receptors. Source: cultured PBMCs, taken from culture after CMV antigen stimulation. The receptor source for this set is a human donor in good health (CMV status not recorded). Some clones in this sample may be carry-over from other donors' samples. Each CDR3 is given with its conserved first and last residue. D genes are given only for firm matches. A row's size may be missing; if present it is once, few, many or a size class.

j_call,d_call,clone_size,v_call,cdr3_nt,cdr3_aa
TRBJ2-7,NA,NA,TRBV29-1,TGCAGCGTTGAACAGGAAGGCTCCTACGAGCAGTACTTC,CSVEQEGSYEQYF
TRBJ2-7,TRBD1,NA,TRBV10-3,TGTGCCATCAATGCCGGGACAGGGACCTACGAGCAGTACTTC,CAINAGTGTYEQYF
TRBJ2-3,NA,many,TRBV7-2,TGTGCCAGCACGTACAGGGTCGCAGATACGCAGTATTTT,CASTYRVADTQYF
TRBJ1-5,NA,NA,TRBV7-8,TGTGCCAGCAGCGCTGACAGGTGGCATGATAAAGGGAATCAGCCCCAGCATTTT,CASSADRWHDKGNQPQHF
TRBJ2-3,TRBD2,many,TRBV4-2,TGTGCCAGCAGCCAAGACATAGCGGGGTTAGACACAGATACGCAGTATTTT,CASSQDIAGLDTDTQYF
TRBJ2-1,NA,NA,TRBV4-1,TGCGCCAGCAGCCAGAACAGGGTCTTTTTCAATGAGCAGTTCTTC,CASSQNRVFFNEQFF
TRBJ2-5,NA,NA,TRBV5-1,TGCGCCAGCAGCGGGGACCCCATTGGGCAAGAGACCCAGTACTTC,CASSGDPIGQETQYF
TRBJ1-1,NA,NA,TRBV5-4,TGTGCCAGCAGCTTGGAGAGGGCGAACACTGAAGCTTTCTTT,CASSLERANTEAFF
TRBJ2-7,NA,few,TRBV6-1,TGTGCCAGCAGTGAAGCGCATACACACGGCACCTACGAGCAGTACTTC,CASSEAHTHGTYEQYF
TRBJ1-1,TRBD1,NA,TRBV29-1,TGCAGCGTTGAAACCGGGACAGGGAACACTGAAGCTTTCTTT,CSVETGTGNTEAFF
TRBJ2-7,NA,NA,TRBV7-9,TGTGCCAGCAGCCACAGGGATAGAACCTACGAGCAGTACTTC,CASSHRDRTYEQYF